This T cell receptor (beta chain) derives from a study of post-analysis software for immune sequencing data. Findings and limits, study-wide: Comparison of patients with controls showed about 5 TRBV segments more frequent in patients, TRBV5-6, TRBV5-1 and TRBV20-1 among them.

Germline CDR1 and CDR2: SQVTM and ANQGSEA. V lost 1 base and J 0 bases, leaving 6 bases between the germline ends. The CDR3 has 13 amino acids. With respect to this clonotype: The antigen remains undetermined.

Unique molecular identifiers were built into the TCR beta cDNA libraries. Via MiXCR, TCRdb re-called the PCR reads, giving one row per CDR3 protein. The sample holds roughly 410,000 distinct CDR3 sequences, roughly 35% seen once. Specimen: blood. This chain connects TRBV29-1 to TRBJ1-2; the D is unclear. The receptor was isolated from a girl aged 5 to 17 with multiple sclerosis. The DNA of the CDR3 is TGCAGCGTTGAAGGCAGAACTAACTATGGCTACACCTTC. Translation: CSVEGRTNYGYTF. The complete variable domain, with remaining parts taken from reference TRBV29-1 and TRBJ1-2, reads SAVISQKPSRDICQRGTSLTIQCQVDSQVTMMFWYRQQPGQSLTLIATANQGSEATYESGFVIDKFPISRPNLTFSTLTVSNMSPEDSSIYLCSVEGRTNYGYTFGSGTRLTVV.